The sequence of this TCR beta chain was determined in a study of blood T cell repertoires in COVID-19. Study at large: In each case, the material was cDNA or gDNA derived from T cells, B-cell-depleted T cells, or PBMCs.

V lost 4 bases and J lost 6; bases outside the gene matches: 12. This CDR3 is built from 16 residues. Germline V gives CDR1 MNHEY, CDR2 SVGEGT. As processed by the authors: The authors estimated nucleated cell counts from reference gene primer amplification. TCRdb's table, derived via immunoSEQ multiplex PCR, lists solely in-frame clones and lacks some. V and J calls and clone size are as listed in that table; D and trimming were resolved from the DNA. The data contain over 45,000 clones, around 85% of them singletons. Sequencing was carried out using peripheral blood. V usage is TRBV6-2 or TRBV6-3 and J usage is TRBJ2-1; 7 nucleotides align to TRBD2. The TCR was taken from a human donor in a cohort sampled during active COVID-19. CDR3 bases: TGTGCCAGCAGTTCCCTTGGAGGGAGGGAGGGCAATGAGCAGTTCTTC. It specifies CASSSLGGREGNEQFF.